The clone carrying this T cell receptor beta chain showed up just a few times. The antigen is not known. The data are from a study of CD8 T cells in ankylosing spondylitis. Study observations and caveats: It appeared that ankylosing spondylitis blood was characterized by a TCR beta motif of fewer than ten highly homologous variants.

This CDR3 spans 12 amino acids. V was cut by 6 bases and J by 7 bases, with 12 bases left in between. CDR1 is MNHEY, CDR2 SVGAGI, per germline. From the 5' RACE reads, TCRdb called clonotypes with MiXCR, one entry per CDR3 protein. The sample consists of approximately 500,000 distinct CDR3 sequences, 10% to 15% of them appearing once. This rearrangement joins TRBV6-5 to TRBJ1-2; D uncertain. Sequencing was carried out using blood, either unsorted or a sorted T cell fraction (not recorded which). This TCR came from a male donor with ankylosing spondylitis. CDR3 loop: CASSPRMGGYTF. The CDR3 region has the DNA TGTGCCAGCAGCCCTAGGATGGGTGGCTACACCTTC.